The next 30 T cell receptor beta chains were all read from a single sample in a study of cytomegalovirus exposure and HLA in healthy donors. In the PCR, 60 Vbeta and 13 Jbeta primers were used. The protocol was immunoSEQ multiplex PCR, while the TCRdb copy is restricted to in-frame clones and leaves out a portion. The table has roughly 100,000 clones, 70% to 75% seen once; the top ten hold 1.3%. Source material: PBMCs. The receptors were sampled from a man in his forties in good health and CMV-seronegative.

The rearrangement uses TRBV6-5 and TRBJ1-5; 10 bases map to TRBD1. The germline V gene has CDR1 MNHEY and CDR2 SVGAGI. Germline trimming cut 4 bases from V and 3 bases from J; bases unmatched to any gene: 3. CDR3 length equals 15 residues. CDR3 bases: TGTGCCAGCAGTTCGGGACAGGGGTACAATCAGCCCCAGCATTTT. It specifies CASSSGQGYNQPQHF.

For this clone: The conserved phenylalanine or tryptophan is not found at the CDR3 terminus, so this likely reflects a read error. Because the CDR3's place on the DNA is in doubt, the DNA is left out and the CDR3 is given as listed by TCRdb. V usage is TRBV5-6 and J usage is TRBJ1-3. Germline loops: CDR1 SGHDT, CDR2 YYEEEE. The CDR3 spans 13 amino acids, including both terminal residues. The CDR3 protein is CASSSSPRGGESL.

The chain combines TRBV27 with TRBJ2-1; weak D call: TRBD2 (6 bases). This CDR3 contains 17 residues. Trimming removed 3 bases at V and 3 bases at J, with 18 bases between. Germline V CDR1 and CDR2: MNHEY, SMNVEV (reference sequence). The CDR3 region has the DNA TGTGCCAGCAGTTTTTACCAGACCCCGACTAGCTACAATGAGCAGTTCTTC. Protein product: CASSFYQTPTSYNEQFF.

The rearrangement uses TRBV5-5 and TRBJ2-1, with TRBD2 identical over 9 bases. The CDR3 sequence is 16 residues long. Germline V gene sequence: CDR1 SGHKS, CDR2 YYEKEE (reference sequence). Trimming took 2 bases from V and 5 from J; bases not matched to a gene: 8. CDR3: CASSFGGTSFDNEQFF. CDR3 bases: TGTGCCAGCAGCTTTGGAGGGACTAGCTTCGACAATGAGCAGTTCTTC. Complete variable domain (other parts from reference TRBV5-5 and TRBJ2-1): DAGVTQSPTHLIKTRGQQVTLRCSPISGHKSVSWYQQVLGQGPQFIFQYYEKEERGRGNFPDRFSARQFPNYSSELNVNALLLGDSALYLCASSFGGTSFDNEQFFGPGTRLTVL.

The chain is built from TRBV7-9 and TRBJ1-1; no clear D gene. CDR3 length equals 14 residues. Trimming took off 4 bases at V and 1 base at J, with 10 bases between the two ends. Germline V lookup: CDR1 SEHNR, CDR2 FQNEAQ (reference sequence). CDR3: CASSSTYQNTEAFF. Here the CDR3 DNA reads TGTGCCAGCAGCTCGACATATCAGAACACTGAAGCTTTCTTT.

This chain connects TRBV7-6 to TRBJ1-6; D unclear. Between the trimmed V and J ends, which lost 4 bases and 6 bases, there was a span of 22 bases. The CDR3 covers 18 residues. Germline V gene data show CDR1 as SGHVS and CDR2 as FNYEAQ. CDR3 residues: CASSSYLRVEEGNSPLHF. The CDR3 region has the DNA TGTGCCAGCAGCTCCTATTTAAGGGTGGAGGAGGGTAATTCACCCCTCCACTTT.

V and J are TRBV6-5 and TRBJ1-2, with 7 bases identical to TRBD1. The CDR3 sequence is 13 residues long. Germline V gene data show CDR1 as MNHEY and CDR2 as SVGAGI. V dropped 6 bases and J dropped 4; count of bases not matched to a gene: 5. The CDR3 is CASRGDSAYGYTF. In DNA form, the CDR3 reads TGTGCCAGCAGAGGGGACAGCGCCTATGGCTACACCTTC.

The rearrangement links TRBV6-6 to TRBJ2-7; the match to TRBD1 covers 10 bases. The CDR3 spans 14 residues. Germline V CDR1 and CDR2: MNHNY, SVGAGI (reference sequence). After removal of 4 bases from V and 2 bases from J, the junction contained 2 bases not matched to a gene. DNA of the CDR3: TGTGCCAGCAGTTGGGGGACAGGGGCCTACGAGCAGTACTTC. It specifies CASSWGTGAYEQYF.

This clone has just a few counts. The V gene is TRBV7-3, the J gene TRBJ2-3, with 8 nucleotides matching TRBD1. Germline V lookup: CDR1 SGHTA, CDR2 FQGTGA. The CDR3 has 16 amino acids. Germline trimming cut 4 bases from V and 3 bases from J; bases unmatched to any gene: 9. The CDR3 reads CASSYLSGGPTDTQYF. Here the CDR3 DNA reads TGTGCCAGCAGCTACCTCTCAGGGGGCCCTACAGATACGCAGTATTTT. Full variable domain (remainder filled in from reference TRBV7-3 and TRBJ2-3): GAGVSQTPSNKVTEKGKYVELRCDPISGHTALYWYRQSLGQGPEFLIYFQGTGAADDSGLPNDRFFAVRPEGSVSTLKIQRTERGDSAVYLCASSYLSGGPTDTQYFGPGTRLTVL.

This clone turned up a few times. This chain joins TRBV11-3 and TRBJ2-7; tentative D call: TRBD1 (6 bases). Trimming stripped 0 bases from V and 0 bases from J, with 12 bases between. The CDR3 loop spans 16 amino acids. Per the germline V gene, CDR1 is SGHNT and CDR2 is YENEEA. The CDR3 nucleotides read TGTGCCAGCAGCTTAGATCCAGGACAGTACTCCTACGAGCAGTACTTC. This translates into CASSLDPGQYSYEQYF.

This CDR3 is CASSYGEMNTEAFF. CDR3 DNA sequence: TGTGCCAGCAGTTACGGGGAGATGAACACTGAAGCTTTCTTT. The chain joins TRBV6-6 to TRBJ1-1; D unresolved. Germline CDR1 reads MNHNY; CDR2 reads SVGAGI (reference sequence). V was trimmed by 2 bases and J by 0 bases, leaving 7 bases between them. The CDR3 totals 14 residues.

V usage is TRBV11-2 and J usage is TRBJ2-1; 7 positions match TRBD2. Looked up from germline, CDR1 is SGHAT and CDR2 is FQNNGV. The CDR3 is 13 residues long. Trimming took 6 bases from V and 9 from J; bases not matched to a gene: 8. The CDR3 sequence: CASRTLAYGEQFF. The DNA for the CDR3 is TGTGCCAGCAGAACACTAGCGTACGGTGAGCAGTTCTTC.

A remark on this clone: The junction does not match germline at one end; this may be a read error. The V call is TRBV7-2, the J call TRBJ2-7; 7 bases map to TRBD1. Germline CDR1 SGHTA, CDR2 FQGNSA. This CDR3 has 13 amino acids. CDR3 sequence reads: CASSFTGTESEHF. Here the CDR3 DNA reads TGTGCCAGCAGCTTTACCGGGACAGAGTCTGAGCACTTC.

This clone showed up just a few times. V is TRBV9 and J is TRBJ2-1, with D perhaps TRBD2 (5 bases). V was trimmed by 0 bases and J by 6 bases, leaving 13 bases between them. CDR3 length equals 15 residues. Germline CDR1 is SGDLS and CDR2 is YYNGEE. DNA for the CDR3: TGTGCCAGCAGCGTAGGACTAAGGAACGCCAATGAGCAGTTCTTC. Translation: CASSVGLRNANEQFF.

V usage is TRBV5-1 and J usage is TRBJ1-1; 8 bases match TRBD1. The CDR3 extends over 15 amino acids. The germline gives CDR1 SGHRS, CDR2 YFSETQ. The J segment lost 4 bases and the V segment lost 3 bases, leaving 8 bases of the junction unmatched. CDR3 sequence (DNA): TGCGCCAGCAGCTCCCAGGGGGCGTGGGGCACTGAAGCTTTCTTT. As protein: CASSSQGAWGTEAFF.

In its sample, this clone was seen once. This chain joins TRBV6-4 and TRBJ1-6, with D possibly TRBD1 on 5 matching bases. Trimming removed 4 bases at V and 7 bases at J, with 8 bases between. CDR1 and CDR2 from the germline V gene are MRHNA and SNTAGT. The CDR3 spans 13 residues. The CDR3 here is CASSAAGNSPLHF. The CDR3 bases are TGTGCCAGCAGTGCTGCAGGGAATTCACCCCTCCACTTT.

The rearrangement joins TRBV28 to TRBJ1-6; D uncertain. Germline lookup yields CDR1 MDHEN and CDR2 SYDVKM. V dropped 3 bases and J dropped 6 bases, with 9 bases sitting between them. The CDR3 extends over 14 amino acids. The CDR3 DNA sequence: TGTGCCAGCAGTTTCGGAGGGAGTAATTCACCCCTCCACTTT. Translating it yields CASSFGGSNSPLHF.

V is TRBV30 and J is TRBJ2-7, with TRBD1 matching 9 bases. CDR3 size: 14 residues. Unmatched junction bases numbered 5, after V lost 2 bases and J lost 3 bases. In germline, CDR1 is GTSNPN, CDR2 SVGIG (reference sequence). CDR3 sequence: CAWSSGQGGYEQYF. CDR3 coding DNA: TGTGCCTGGAGTTCGGGACAGGGTGGCTACGAGCAGTACTTC.

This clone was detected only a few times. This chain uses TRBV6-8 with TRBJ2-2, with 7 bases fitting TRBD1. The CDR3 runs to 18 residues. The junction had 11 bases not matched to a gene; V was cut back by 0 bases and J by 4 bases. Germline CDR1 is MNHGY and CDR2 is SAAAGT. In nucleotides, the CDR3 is TGTGCCAGCAGTTACTCCAAGGGGGCGCATAGTATCACCGGGGAGCTGTTTTTT. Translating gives CASSYSKGAHSITGELFF.

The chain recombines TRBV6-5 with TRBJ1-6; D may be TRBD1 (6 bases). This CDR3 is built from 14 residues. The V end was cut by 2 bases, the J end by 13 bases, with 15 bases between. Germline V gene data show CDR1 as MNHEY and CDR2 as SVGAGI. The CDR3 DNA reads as TGTGCCAGCAGTTACCCAACCGGGACAACCCCCCTCCACTTT. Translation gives CASSYPTGTTPLHF.

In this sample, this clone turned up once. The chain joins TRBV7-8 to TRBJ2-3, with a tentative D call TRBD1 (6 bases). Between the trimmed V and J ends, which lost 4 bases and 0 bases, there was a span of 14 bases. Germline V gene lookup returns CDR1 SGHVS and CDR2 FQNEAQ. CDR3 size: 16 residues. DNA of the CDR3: TGTGCCAGCAGCTCCAGGGGCGTTTTAAGCACAGATACGCAGTATTTT. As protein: CASSSRGVLSTDTQYF.

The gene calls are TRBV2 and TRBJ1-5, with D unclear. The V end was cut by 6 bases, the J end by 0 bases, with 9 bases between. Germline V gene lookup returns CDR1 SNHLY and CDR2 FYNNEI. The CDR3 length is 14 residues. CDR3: CASSGVYSNQPQHF. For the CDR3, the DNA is TGTGCCAGCAGCGGAGTTTATAGCAATCAGCCCCAGCATTTT. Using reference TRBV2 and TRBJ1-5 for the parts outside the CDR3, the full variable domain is EPEVTQTPSHQVTQMGQEVILRCVPISNHLYFYWYRQILGQKVEFLVSFYNNEISEKSEIFDDQFSVERPDGSNFTLKIRSTKLEDSAMYFCASSGVYSNQPQHFGDGTRLSIL.

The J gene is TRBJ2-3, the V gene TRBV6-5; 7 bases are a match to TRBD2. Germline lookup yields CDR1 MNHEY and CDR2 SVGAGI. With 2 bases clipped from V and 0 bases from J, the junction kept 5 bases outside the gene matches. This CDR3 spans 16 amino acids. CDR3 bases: TGTGCCAGCAGTTACGGGGGGGAGCTTAGCACAGATACGCAGTATTTT. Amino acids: CASSYGGELSTDTQYF.

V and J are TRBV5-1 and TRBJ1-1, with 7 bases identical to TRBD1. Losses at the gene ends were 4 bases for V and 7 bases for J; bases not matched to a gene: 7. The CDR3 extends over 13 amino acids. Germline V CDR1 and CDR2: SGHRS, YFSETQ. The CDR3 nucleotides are TGCGCCAGCAGCATAGAGGGGGCGGGTGAAGCTTTCTTT. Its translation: CASSIEGAGEAFF.

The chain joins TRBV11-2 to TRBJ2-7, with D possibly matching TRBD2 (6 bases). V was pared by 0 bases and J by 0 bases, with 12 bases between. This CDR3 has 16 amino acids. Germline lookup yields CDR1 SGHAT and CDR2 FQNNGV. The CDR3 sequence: CASSLESAGSSYEQYF. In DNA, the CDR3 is TGTGCCAGCAGCTTAGAATCCGCGGGGAGCTCCTACGAGCAGTACTTC. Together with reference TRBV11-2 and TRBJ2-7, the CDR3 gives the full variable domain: EAGVAQSPRYKIIEKRQSVAFWCNPISGHATLYWYQQILGQGPKLLIQFQNNGVVDDSQLPKDRFSAERLKGVDSTLKIQPAKLEDSAVYLCASSLESAGSSYEQYFGPGTRLTVT.

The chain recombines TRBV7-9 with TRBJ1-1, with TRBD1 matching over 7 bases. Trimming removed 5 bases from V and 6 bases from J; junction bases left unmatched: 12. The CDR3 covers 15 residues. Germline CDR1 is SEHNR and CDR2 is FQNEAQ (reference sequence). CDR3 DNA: TGTGCCAGCAGCGACACCAGACAGGGTTACTCTGAAGCTTTCTTT. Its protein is CASSDTRQGYSEAFF.

The CDR3 nucleotides are TGTGCCAGCAGTACCCGCGGGTCCTACAATGAGCAGTTCTTC. This encodes CASSTRGSYNEQFF. This chain uses TRBV27 with TRBJ2-1, with TRBD2 as a possible D gene (5 bases). Germline V gives CDR1 MNHEY, CDR2 SMNVEV (reference sequence). The CDR3 is 14 residues long. V lost 5 bases, J lost 1 base, and 9 bases lay in between.

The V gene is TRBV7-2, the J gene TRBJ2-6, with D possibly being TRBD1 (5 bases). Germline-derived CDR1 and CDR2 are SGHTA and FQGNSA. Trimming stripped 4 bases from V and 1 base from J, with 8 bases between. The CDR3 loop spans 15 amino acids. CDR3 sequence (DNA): TGTGCCAGCAGCTCCAGGGTTTCTGGGGCCAACGTCCTGACTTTC. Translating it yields CASSSRVSGANVLTF.

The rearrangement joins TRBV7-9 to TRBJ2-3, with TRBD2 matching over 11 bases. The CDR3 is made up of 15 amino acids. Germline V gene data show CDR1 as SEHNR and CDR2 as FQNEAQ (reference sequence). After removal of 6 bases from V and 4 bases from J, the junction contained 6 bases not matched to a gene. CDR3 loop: CASRNLAGGADTQYF. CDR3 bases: TGTGCCAGCAGGAACCTAGCGGGGGGCGCAGATACGCAGTATTTT.

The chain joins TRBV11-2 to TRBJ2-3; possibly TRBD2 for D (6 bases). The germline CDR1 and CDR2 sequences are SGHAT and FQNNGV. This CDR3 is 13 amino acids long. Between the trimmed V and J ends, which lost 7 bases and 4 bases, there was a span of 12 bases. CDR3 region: CASNRGVPDTQYF. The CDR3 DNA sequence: TGTGCCAGCAACCGCGGGGTCCCAGATACGCAGTATTTT.